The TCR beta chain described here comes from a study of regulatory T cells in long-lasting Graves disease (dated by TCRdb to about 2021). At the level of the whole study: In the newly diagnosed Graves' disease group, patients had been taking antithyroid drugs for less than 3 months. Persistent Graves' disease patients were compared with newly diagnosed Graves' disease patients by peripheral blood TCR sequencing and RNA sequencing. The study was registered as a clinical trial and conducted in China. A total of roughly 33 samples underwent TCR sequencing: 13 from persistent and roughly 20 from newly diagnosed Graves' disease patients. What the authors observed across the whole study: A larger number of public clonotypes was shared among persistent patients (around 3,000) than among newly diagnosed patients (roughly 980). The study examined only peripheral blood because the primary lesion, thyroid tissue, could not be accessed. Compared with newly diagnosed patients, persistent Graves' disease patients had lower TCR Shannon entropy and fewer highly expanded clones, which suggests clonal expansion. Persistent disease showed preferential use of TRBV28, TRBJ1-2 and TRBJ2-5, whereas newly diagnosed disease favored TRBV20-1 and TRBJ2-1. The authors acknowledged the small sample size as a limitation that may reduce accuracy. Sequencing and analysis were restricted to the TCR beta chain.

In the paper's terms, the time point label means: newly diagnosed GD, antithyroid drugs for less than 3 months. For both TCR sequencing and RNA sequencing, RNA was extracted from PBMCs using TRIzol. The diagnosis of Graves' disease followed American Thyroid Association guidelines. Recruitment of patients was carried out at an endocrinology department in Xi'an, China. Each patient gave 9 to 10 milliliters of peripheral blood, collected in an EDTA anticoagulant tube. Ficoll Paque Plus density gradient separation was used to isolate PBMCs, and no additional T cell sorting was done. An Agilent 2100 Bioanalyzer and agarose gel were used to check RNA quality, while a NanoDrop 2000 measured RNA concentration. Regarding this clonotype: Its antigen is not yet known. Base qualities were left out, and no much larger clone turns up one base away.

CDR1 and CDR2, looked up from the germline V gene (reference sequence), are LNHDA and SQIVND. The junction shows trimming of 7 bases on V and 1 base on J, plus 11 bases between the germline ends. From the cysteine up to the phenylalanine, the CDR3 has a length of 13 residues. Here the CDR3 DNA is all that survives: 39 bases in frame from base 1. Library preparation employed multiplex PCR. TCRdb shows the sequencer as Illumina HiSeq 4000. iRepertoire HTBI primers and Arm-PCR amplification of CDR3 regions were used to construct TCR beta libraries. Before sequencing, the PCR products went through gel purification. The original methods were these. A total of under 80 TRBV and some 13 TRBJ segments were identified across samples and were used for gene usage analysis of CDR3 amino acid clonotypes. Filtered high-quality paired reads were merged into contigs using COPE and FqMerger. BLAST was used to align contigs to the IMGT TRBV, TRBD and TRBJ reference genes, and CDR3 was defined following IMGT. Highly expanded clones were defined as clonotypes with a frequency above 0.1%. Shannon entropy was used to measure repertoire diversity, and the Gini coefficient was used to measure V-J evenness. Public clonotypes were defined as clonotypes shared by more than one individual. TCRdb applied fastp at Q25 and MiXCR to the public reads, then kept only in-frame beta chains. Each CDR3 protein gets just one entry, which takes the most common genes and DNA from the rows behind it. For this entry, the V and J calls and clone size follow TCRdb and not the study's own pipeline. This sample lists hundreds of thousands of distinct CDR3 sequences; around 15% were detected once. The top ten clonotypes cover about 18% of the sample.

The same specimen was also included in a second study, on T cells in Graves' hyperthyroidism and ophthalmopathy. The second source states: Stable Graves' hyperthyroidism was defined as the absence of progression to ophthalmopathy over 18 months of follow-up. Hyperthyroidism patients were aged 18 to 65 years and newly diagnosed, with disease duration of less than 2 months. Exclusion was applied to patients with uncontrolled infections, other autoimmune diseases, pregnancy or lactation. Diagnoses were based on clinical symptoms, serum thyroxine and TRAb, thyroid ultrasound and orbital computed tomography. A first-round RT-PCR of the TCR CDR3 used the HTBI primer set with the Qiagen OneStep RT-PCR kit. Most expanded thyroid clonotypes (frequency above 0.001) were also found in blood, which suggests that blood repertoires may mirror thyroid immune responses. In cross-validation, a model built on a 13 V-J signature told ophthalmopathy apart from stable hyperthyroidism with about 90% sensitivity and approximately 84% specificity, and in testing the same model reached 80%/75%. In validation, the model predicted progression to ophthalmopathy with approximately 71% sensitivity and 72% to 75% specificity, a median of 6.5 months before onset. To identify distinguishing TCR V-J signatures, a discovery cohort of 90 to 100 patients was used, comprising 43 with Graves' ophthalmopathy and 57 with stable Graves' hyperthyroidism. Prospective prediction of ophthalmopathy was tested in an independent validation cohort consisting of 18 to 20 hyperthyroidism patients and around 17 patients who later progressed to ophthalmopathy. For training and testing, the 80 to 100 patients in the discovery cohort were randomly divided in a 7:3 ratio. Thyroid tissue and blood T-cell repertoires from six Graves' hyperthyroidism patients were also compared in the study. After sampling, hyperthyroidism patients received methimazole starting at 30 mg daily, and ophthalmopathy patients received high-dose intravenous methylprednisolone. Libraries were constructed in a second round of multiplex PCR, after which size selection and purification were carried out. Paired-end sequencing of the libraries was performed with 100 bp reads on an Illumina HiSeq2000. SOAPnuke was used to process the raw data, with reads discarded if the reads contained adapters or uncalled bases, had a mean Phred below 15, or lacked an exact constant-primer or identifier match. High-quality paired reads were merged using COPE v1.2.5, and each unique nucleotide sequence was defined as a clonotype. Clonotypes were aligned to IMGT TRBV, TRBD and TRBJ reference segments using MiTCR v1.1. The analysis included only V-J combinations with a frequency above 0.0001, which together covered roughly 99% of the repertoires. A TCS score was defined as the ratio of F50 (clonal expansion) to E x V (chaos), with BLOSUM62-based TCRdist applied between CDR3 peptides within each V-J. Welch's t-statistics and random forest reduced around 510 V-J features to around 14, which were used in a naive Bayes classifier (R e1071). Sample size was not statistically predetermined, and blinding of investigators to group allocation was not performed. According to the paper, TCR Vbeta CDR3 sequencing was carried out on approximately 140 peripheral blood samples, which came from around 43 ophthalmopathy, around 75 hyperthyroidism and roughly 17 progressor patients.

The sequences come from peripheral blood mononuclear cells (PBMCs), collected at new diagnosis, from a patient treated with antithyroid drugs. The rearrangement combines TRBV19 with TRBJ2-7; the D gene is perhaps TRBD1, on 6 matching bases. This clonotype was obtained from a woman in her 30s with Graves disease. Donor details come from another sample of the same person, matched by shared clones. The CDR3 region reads CASTPDSSYEQYF. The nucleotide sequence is TGTGCCAGTACCCCGGACAGTTCCTACGAGCAGTACTTC. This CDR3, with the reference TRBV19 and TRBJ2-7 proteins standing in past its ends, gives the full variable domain DGGITQSPKYLFRKEGQNVTLSCEQNLNHDAMYWYRQDPGQGLRLIYYSQIVNDFQKGDIAEGYSVSREKKESFPLTVTSAQKNPTAFYLCASTPDSSYEQYFGPGTRLTVT.